This T cell receptor beta chain was captured in a study of cytomegalovirus exposure and HLA in healthy donors. Study-wide context: In a previous analysis, nearly 120 million unique TCR beta sequences were found from some 180 million T cells.

CDR3 length: 15 amino acids. The germline V gene encodes CDR1 SGHDN and CDR2 FVKESK. Trimming removed 5 bases at V and 4 bases at J, with 17 bases between. As to this clone: The antigen remains unidentified.

Study-level findings and limits: Cytomegalovirus-associated status was assigned to around 160 TCR beta chains. Roughly even sequencing depth across donors was the assumption behind the presence/absence analyses. Association with HLA alleles at 0.05 false discovery rate was found for around 17,000 TCR beta sequences in a later analysis.

The study ran its PCR with 60 Vbeta and 13 Jbeta primers. TCRdb's copy holds only in-frame clones and misses some; the assay was immunoSEQ multiplex PCR. The sample shows approximately 140,000 clones, and under 2.5% sits with its ten largest clones. The source is a woman aged 18 to 35 in good health and CMV-seronegative. The chain employs TRBV14 and TRBJ1-2; D may be TRBD1 (5 bases). Source material: PBMCs. CDR3 protein: CASSKTGGEIYGYTF. The CDR3 coding sequence is TGTGCCAGCAGCAAAACCGGGGGGGAGATCTATGGCTACACCTTC.